The clone carrying this T cell receptor beta chain showed up just a few times. Its antigen is unidentified. The data belong to a study of identical twins. Each CDR3 protein is one row after TCRdb ran MiXCR on the 5' RACE reads. Found here are 200,000 to 250,000 distinct CDR3 sequences, about 13% of them singletons; the top ten hold about 4%. Overall study findings and caveats: Cross-sectional statistical analysis, not tracking of the same donors, underpinned the conclusions. Where beta out-of-frame sequences were concerned, excess twin sharing was weaker. While abundant cord blood beta clonotypes carried fewer insertions, memory repertoires showed no such pattern. For monozygotic twins, models underestimated out-of-frame TCR alpha sharing.

The CDR3 has 15 residues. The V gene end was trimmed by 3 bases and the J gene end by 4 bases; junction bases not matched to a gene: 5. Germline V lookup: CDR1 LNHDA, CDR2 SQIVND (reference sequence). The data also belong to a second study, concerning yellow fever vaccine responses in identical twins.

J is TRBJ2-2 and V is TRBV19; TRBD2 agrees at 7 bases. The sequence was collected from a woman under 30 in good health. Specimen: memory (CD45RO+) T cells sorted from blood. Here the CDR3 DNA reads TGTGCCAGTAGTATGAACGCGGGAGTCACCGGGGAGCTGTTTTTT. This codes for CASSMNAGVTGELFF.